This entry features one T cell receptor (beta chain) sequence. Its specificity is not known. The data were obtained in a study of T cell responses to AZD1222 COVID-19 vaccine. Study in general: Second-dose recipients at about 4 or about 12 weeks were treated as one pooled group.

V was cut by 5 bases and J by 10 bases, with 9 bases left in between. Germline V lookup: CDR1 MNHEY, CDR2 SVGEGT. The CDR3 loop spans 11 amino acids. Study-wide points: Nearly half of the spike-specific TCRs reportedly recognize variant regions that carry no mutations. Donors were mostly white British, more females; clonal diversity possibly underestimated. Researchers report vaccine-associated CD4 TCRs spanning spike, with dominance at 160-218 and 743-854.

Only in-frame clones appear in the TCRdb table, and some are missing; sequencing was by immunoSEQ multiplex PCR. The sample has about 110,000 clones; roughly 88% are singletons. This sequence was found in an adult in good health. The chain couples TRBV6-2 or TRBV6-3 to TRBJ2-1; no firm D call. The specimen comprised peripheral blood, sampled on day 0 of AZD1222 vaccination. The CDR3 loop is CASSTHVEQFF. The DNA for the CDR3 is TGTGCCAGCAGTACCCACGTGGAGCAGTTCTTC.